This TCR beta chain appears in the sequencing data of a study of spatial heterogeneity in lung cancer. Study-wide results and caveats: Tumor mutation count correlated with how many alpha and beta TCRs expanded intratumorally.

The CDR3 length is 14 residues. The V and J ends lost 6 bases and 0 bases respectively, with 11 bases between them. Per the germline V gene, CDR1 is SGHTA and CDR2 is FQGNSA. About this clonotype: Its target is unknown. Since it is a stray read in a library aimed at alpha chains, this beta chain has a size that is not meaningful.

TCRdb used MiXCR to reprocess the 5' RACE reads, holding one entry per CDR3 protein. The sample holds about 9,800 distinct CDR3 sequences, 45% to 65% seen once. Noted time point: sample taken at primary tumor resection. The genes are TRBV7-2 and TRBJ1-1; possible D gene TRBD1, 6 bases. This receptor was obtained from a female donor with early-stage non-small cell lung cancer. The specimen was lung tumor tissue, collected at surgery. For the CDR3, the DNA is TGTGCCAGCAGAACCACAGGGCTGAACACTGAAGCTTTCTTT. Protein sequence: CASRTTGLNTEAFF.